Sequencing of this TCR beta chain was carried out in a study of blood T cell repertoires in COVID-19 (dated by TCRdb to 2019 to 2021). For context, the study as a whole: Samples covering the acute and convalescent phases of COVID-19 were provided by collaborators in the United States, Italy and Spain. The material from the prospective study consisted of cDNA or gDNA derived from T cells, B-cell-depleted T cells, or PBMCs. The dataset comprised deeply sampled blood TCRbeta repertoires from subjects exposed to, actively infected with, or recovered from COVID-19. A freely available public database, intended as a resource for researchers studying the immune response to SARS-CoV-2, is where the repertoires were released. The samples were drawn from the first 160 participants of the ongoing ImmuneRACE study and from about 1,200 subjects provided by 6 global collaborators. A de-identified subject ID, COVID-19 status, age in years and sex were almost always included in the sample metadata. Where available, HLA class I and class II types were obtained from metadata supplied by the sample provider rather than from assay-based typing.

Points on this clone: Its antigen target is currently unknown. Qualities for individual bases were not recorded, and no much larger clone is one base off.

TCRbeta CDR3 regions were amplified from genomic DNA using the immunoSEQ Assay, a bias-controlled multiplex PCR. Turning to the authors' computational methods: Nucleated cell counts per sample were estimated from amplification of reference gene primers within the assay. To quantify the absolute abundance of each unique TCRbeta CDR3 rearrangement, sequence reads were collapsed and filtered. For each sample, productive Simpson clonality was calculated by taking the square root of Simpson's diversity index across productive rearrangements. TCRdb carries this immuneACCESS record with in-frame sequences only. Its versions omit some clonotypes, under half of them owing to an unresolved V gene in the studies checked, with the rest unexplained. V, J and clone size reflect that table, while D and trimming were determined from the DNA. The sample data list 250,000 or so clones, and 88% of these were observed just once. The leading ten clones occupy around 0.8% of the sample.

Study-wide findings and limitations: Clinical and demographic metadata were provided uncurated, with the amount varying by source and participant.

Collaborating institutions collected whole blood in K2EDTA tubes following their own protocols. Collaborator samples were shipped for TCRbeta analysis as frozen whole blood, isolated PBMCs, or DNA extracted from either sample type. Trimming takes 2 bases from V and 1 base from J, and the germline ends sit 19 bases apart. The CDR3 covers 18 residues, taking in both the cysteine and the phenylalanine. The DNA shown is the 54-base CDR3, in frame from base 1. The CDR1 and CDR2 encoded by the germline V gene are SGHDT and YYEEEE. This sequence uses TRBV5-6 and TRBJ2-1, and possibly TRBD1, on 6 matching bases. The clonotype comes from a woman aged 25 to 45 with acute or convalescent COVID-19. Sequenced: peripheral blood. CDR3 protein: CASSFWQGLTPSYNEQFF. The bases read TGTGCCAGCAGCTTTTGGCAGGGGCTGACACCGTCCTACAATGAGCAGTTCTTC.